This T cell receptor (beta chain) was sequenced in a study of control samples from healthy donors and cancer patients. Per the germline V gene, CDR1 is SGHVS and CDR2 is FQNEAQ. This CDR3 spans 13 amino acids. V was pared by 5 bases and J by 3 bases, with 10 bases between. Profiling relied on immunoSEQ multiplex PCR, and the TCRdb table lists in-frame clones only, not all of them. Among almost 90,000 clones, roughly 86% were seen once, and the ten largest hold under 25%. Sequenced: blood. The V gene is TRBV7-8, the J gene TRBJ1-2, with D maybe TRBD1 (5 bases). This receptor was obtained from a man between 25 and 39 years old in good health. For the CDR3, the DNA is TGTGCCAGCAGCATAGACAGCTACTATGGCTACACCTTC. As protein: CASSIDSYYGYTF.